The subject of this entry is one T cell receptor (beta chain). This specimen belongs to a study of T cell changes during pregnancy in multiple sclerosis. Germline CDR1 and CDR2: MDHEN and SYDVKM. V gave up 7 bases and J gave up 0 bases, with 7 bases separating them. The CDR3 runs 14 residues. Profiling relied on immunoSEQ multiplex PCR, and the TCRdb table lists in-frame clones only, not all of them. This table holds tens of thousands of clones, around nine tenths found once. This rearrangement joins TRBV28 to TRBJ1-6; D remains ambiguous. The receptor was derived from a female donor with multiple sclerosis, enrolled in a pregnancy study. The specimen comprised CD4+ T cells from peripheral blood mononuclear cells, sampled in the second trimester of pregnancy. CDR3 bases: TGTGCCAGCACTTCGAGCTCCTATAATTCACCCCTCCACTTT. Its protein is CASTSSSYNSPLHF.